These T cell receptor beta chains were read from a single sample in a study of cytomegalovirus exposure and HLA in healthy donors. Clones were read by immunoSEQ multiplex PCR, and TCRdb kept only the in-frame ones, dropping some. Of about 130,000 clones detected, 89% appear once; the ten largest clones hold approximately 1.1%. Sequenced: PBMCs. The origin of the receptors is a woman aged 18-29 years in good health and CMV-seronegative. The conserved cysteine and the conserved F or W are not part of the CDR3 here. Expanded clones get a size class; other rows say once, few or many, or leave the size out.

abundance: .
v_gene: TRBV7-2
j_gene: TRBJ2-7
CDR3aa: ASSMTQGREQY

abundance: .
v_gene: TRBV19
j_gene: TRBJ2-7
CDR3aa: ASSMTGMQAEQY

abundance: .
v_gene: TRBV9
j_gene: TRBJ2-7
CDR3aa: ASSVGGTAYEQY

abundance: .
v_gene: TRBV6-1
j_gene: TRBJ1-5
CDR3aa: ASSTGGKGNQPQH

abundance: .
v_gene: TRBV7-8
j_gene: TRBJ2-7
CDR3aa: ASFPRGGRASEQY

abundance: once
v_gene: TRBV18
j_gene: TRBJ1-4
CDR3aa: ASSPGLSNEKLF

abundance: .
v_gene: TRBV6-6
j_gene: TRBJ1-3
CDR3aa: ASSYTGLRDTIY

abundance: .
v_gene: TRBV13
j_gene: TRBJ1-2
CDR3aa: ASSLRTGANYGYT

abundance: .
v_gene: TRBV13
j_gene: TRBJ1-2
CDR3aa: ASSPPGQLKFGGYT

abundance: once
v_gene: TRBV7-7
j_gene: TRBJ1-4
CDR3aa: ASGQGGAGEKLF

abundance: few
v_gene: TRBV6-5
j_gene: TRBJ1-3
CDR3aa: ASGVSGNTIY

abundance: .
v_gene: TRBV30
j_gene: TRBJ2-1
CDR3aa: AWSPGQGVHEQF

abundance: .
v_gene: TRBV6-5
j_gene: TRBJ1-6
CDR3aa: ASSYSAFGNSPLH

abundance: .
v_gene: TRBV6-5
j_gene: TRBJ2-1
CDR3aa: ASSYSLAGRGEQF

abundance: once
v_gene: TRBV27
j_gene: TRBJ1-6
CDR3aa: ASSSTGVSPLH

abundance: .
v_gene: TRBV19
j_gene: TRBJ1-1
CDR3aa: AAKPGQGTTEAF

abundance: once
v_gene: TRBV28
j_gene: TRBJ1-3
CDR3aa: ASSTGFTNSGNTIY

abundance: few
v_gene: TRBV25-1
j_gene: TRBJ1-1
CDR3aa: ASSEFTEGIGTEAF

abundance: .
v_gene: TRBV30
j_gene: TRBJ1-1
CDR3aa: AWSALTGGTEAF

abundance: .
v_gene: TRBV19
j_gene: TRBJ2-5
CDR3aa: ASSWWGGSRETQY

abundance: .
v_gene: TRBV14
j_gene: TRBJ1-4
CDR3aa: ASSPDRGVTNEKLF

abundance: .
v_gene: TRBV25-1
j_gene: TRBJ1-3
CDR3aa: ASSNDRGGGNTIY

abundance: .
v_gene: TRBV11-2
j_gene: TRBJ2-2
CDR3aa: ASSLGSLTGELF

abundance: .
v_gene: TRBV13
j_gene: TRBJ1-2
CDR3aa: ASSLWGQGAYGYT

abundance: .
v_gene: TRBV6-1
j_gene: TRBJ2-2
CDR3aa: ANAAGVGNTGELF

abundance: .
v_gene: TRBV28
j_gene: TRBJ1-1
CDR3aa: ASSSRLSEAF

abundance: .
v_gene: TRBV27
j_gene: TRBJ2-1
CDR3aa: ATRLAGGNEQF

abundance: .
v_gene: TRBV5-4
j_gene: TRBJ2-2
CDR3aa: ASYTWTSSGELF

abundance: .
v_gene: TRBV30
j_gene: TRBJ2-1
CDR3aa: ASSVGGYNEQF

abundance: .
v_gene: TRBV10-1
j_gene: TRBJ2-7
CDR3aa: ATLNYEQY

abundance: .
v_gene: TRBV5-1
j_gene: TRBJ1-6
CDR3aa: ASSGGQERNSPLH

abundance: .
v_gene: TRBV18
j_gene: TRBJ1-2
CDR3aa: ASSPRDGGTSYGYT

abundance: .
v_gene: TRBV7-9
j_gene: TRBJ2-5
CDR3aa: ASSLGQGAEETQY

abundance: .
v_gene: TRBV19
j_gene: TRBJ2-5
CDR3aa: ASSSLRVRGTETQY

abundance: .
v_gene: TRBV28
j_gene: TRBJ2-1
CDR3aa: ASSVTSGGRNEQF

abundance: .
v_gene: TRBV7-8
j_gene: TRBJ1-3
CDR3aa: ASSLAWGLSGSGNTIY

abundance: .
v_gene: TRBV29-1
j_gene: TRBJ2-4
CDR3aa: SVDGAGLAKNIQY

abundance: .
v_gene: TRBV7-2
j_gene: TRBJ2-7
CDR3aa: ASSPQPRALRQY

abundance: .
v_gene: TRBV7-2
j_gene: TRBJ2-3
CDR3aa: ASSPSAGGNRTDTQY

abundance: .
v_gene: TRBV9
j_gene: TRBJ2-1
CDR3aa: ASSVTSVDDRQF

abundance: .
v_gene: TRBV6-5
j_gene: TRBJ1-4
CDR3aa: ASSRAEDNEKLF

abundance: .
v_gene: TRBV7-2
j_gene: TRBJ2-2
CDR3aa: ASSYVGLAGASGELF

abundance: .
v_gene: TRBV19
j_gene: TRBJ1-2
CDR3aa: ASRSGGLWGYT

abundance: .
v_gene: TRBV6-6
j_gene: TRBJ1-5
CDR3aa: ASRSESQPQH

abundance: .
v_gene: TRBV6-5
j_gene: TRBJ2-5
CDR3aa: ASNRGQGETQY

abundance: once
v_gene: TRBV29-1
j_gene: TRBJ2-3
CDR3aa: SVRQRPGDTQY

abundance: .
v_gene: TRBV10-3
j_gene: TRBJ2-7
CDR3aa: AISDTGTGSDEQY

abundance: .
v_gene: TRBV5-8
j_gene: TRBJ1-2
CDR3aa: ASSSTPGQIFYGYT

abundance: .
v_gene: TRBV28
j_gene: TRBJ1-2
CDR3aa: ASSFGTGARRGYT

abundance: .
v_gene: TRBV5-1
j_gene: TRBJ1-1
CDR3aa: ASSLDRMNTEAF

abundance: .
v_gene: TRBV27
j_gene: TRBJ2-7
CDR3aa: ASSPPIRDRGHEQY

abundance: once
v_gene: TRBV11-2
j_gene: TRBJ2-1
CDR3aa: ASSGQTLAGYYDEQF

abundance: .
v_gene: TRBV6-6
j_gene: TRBJ2-7
CDR3aa: ASSYGGADEQY

abundance: .
v_gene: TRBV9
j_gene: TRBJ2-2
CDR3aa: ASSVGLGQGTRELF

abundance: few
v_gene: TRBV10-3
j_gene: TRBJ1-5
CDR3aa: AISDDSSNQPQH